The clone carrying this T cell receptor (beta chain) appeared a few times. Antigen: not known. The 5'RACE method, run with constant-segment primers, produced TCR alpha and TCR beta cDNA libraries (carrying sample barcodes and UMIs). TCRdb reanalysed the 5' RACE reads using MiXCR and keeps one entry per CDR3 protein. The table shows approximately 490,000 distinct CDR3 sequences, with about 20% occurring only once. The data were taken from a study of T-cell memory formation after mild COVID-19. For the study at large: The study found TCR clusters largely donor specific.

Study-level findings and limits: That cross-reactive memory joined was suggested by some responding clones appearing in pre-infection memory. Contracting CD4+ clones were located mainly in CM and EM, and CD8+ clones in EMRA.

The CDR3 sequence is 17 residues long. Trimming cost V 1 base and J 8 bases, with 22 bases left between them. CDR1 and CDR2 from the germline V gene are SGDLS and YYNGEE. Specimen: PBMCs or a T cell subset sorted from them (not recorded which). The V call is TRBV9, the J call TRBJ2-1; perhaps D is TRBD1 or TRBD2 (5 bases each). The TCR originated in an adult woman who had mild COVID-19 (a few samples of this study predate the infection). Cell type and time point are not known. The CDR3 loop reads CASSVRGDSIGNHEQFF. CDR3 DNA sequence: TGTGCCAGCAGCGTAAGGGGAGACAGTATTGGGAATCATGAGCAGTTCTTC.